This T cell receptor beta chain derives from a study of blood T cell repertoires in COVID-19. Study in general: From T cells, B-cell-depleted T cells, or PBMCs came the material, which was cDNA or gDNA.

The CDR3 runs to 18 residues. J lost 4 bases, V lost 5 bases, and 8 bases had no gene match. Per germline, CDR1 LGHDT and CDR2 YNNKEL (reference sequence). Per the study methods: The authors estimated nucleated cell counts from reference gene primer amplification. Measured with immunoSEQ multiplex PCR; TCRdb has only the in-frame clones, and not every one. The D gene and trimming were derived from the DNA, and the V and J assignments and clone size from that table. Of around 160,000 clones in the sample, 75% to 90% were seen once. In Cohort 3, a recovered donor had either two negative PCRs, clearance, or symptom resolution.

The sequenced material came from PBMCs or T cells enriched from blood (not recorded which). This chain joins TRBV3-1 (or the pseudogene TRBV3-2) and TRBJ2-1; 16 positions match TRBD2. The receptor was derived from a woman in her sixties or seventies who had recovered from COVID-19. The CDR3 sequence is CASSSWGLAGGRYNEQFF. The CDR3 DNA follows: TGTGCCAGCAGCTCCTGGGGACTAGCGGGGGGGCGATACAATGAGCAGTTCTTC.